The 24 T cell receptor beta chains reported below all come from one sample, sequenced in a study of blood T cell repertoires in COVID-19. Clones were read by immunoSEQ multiplex PCR, and TCRdb kept only the in-frame ones, dropping some. The table includes 150,000 to 200,000 clones, approximately 90% detected once. The sample consisted of peripheral blood. These receptors were taken from a man aged 18 to 30 who had recovered from COVID-19.

The J gene is TRBJ2-7, the V gene TRBV27, with D perhaps matching TRBD2 (5 bases). The V gene's germline CDR1 is MNHEY and CDR2 SMNVEV (reference sequence). This CDR3 spans 14 amino acids. V lost 4 bases and J lost 6, with 16 bases in between. In nucleotides, the CDR3 is TGTGCCAGCAGTTCAAGCGGAAGCCTCTCCGAGCAGTACTTC. Encoded protein: CASSSSGSLSEQYF.

The chain uses TRBV4-1 and TRBJ2-7; D might be TRBD1 (5 bases). Germline CDR1 and CDR2: MGHRA and YSYEKL. This CDR3 is 14 amino acids long. V was shortened by 1 base and J by 2 bases, with 9 bases between the two germline ends. This CDR3 reads CASSQGAGTYEQYF. The CDR3 DNA sequence: TGCGCCAGCAGCCAAGGGGCAGGGACCTACGAGCAGTACTTC.

The chain recombines TRBV21-1 with TRBJ1-1. TRBV21-1 is noted as a pseudogene. The CDR3 loop spans 15 amino acids. CDR3 nucleotide sequence: TGTGCCAGCAGCGAGAGCGGGTACATGAACACTGAAGCTTTCTTT. It encodes CASSESGYMNTEAFF.

The V call is TRBV2, the J call TRBJ1-4; 12 bases map to TRBD1. V shed 5 bases, J shed 8 bases, and the junction held 9 bases outside the gene matches. The germline V gene encodes CDR1 SNHLY and CDR2 FYNNEI. The CDR3 is made up of 16 amino acids. The CDR3 region is CASSTRDRGLSEKLFF. CDR3 nucleotide sequence: TGTGCCAGCAGTACCCGGGACAGGGGGCTCAGCGAAAAACTGTTTTTT.

The chain carries TRBV9 and TRBJ2-1; 14 positions match TRBD2. Germline trimming cut 3 bases from V and 7 bases from J; bases unmatched to any gene: 12. This CDR3 has 18 amino acids. Germline CDR1 reads SGDLS; CDR2 reads YYNGEE. CDR3 protein: CASSDSPGLAGARNEQFF. CDR3 sequence (DNA): TGTGCCAGCAGCGACTCCCCGGGACTAGCGGGAGCTCGGAATGAGCAGTTCTTC.

DNA for the CDR3: TGTGCCAGCTCACCAGGCCAGGCCTATAATTCACCCCTCCACTTT. Protein product: CASSPGQAYNSPLHF. V gene TRBV18 combines with J gene TRBJ1-6; D not resolved. Between the trimmed V and J ends, which lost 2 bases and 2 bases, there was a span of 7 bases. CDR3 size: 15 residues. From germline, CDR1 is KGHSH and CDR2 LQKENI.

V gene TRBV5-1 combines with J gene TRBJ1-1, with 8 bases aligning to TRBD1. CDR1 and CDR2 from the germline V gene are SGHRS and YFSETQ. V shed 4 bases, J shed 7 bases, and the junction held 6 bases outside the gene matches. The CDR3 length is 13 residues. The CDR3 DNA sequence: TGCGCCAGCAGCCTAGGGACAGGTCGTGAAGCTTTCTTT. It is translated as CASSLGTGREAFF.

This chain connects TRBV30 to TRBJ2-6; 16 bases fit TRBD2. CDR1 and CDR2 from the germline V gene are GTSNPN and SVGIG (reference sequence). The CDR3 loop spans 24 amino acids. The trim removed 3 bases at V and 0 bases at J, leaving 20 bases unmatched. The CDR3 loop is CAWRGSQKPGLAGGPTSGANVLTF. The CDR3, as DNA: TGTGCCTGGAGGGGTTCTCAGAAACCGGGACTAGCGGGAGGGCCGACCTCTGGGGCCAACGTCCTGACTTTC.

This clone was found a few times. The J gene is TRBJ1-3, the V gene TRBV21-1; the table's D call of TRBD1 was not tested on the DNA. TRBV21-1 is assigned pseudogene status. This CDR3 is built from 16 residues. DNA for the CDR3: TGTGCCAGCGGGACAAGGGGGCAGTCCTCTGGAAACACCATATATTTT. This gives the protein CASGTRGQSSGNTIYF.

The chain is built from TRBV30 and TRBJ1-2, with D perhaps matching TRBD1 (6 bases). Trimming took 1 base from V and 8 from J, leaving 26 bases between them. This CDR3 comprises 17 residues. Per germline, CDR1 GTSNPN and CDR2 SVGIG (reference sequence). The CDR3 DNA is TGTGCCTGGAGTGGGGGCACAGGGAGTATCCAAACAAGGGGCTACACCTTC. Amino acid sequence: CAWSGGTGSIQTRGYTF.

This chain uses TRBV6-2 or TRBV6-3 with TRBJ1-2; a possible D gene is TRBD1 (5 bases). The CDR3 has 15 residues. Germline CDR1 is MNHEY and CDR2 is SVGEGT. The germline V and J ends were trimmed by 4 bases and 5 bases, with 17 bases remaining between them. CDR3 amino acids: CASSWVDRLQYGYTF. CDR3 nucleotides: TGTGCCAGCAGTTGGGTTGACAGACTCCAATATGGCTACACCTTC.

This clone has just one count. The J gene is TRBJ2-7, the V gene TRBV6-5; TRBD2 matches 13 bases. Germline-derived CDR1 and CDR2 are MNHEY and SVGAGI. Trimming at V came to 5 bases and at J to 12 bases, leaving 10 bases not matched to a gene. This CDR3 spans 14 amino acids. The CDR3 is CASSPGTSGTRGYF. CDR3 DNA: TGTGCCAGCAGTCCCGGGACTAGCGGGACCAGAGGGTACTTC.

This chain joins TRBV4-1 and TRBJ1-1; a possible D gene is TRBD1 (6 bases). The germline V gene has CDR1 MGHRA and CDR2 YSYEKL. CDR3 size: 17 residues. Trimming shortened V by 4 bases and J by 1 base, and 19 bases separated the two germline ends. The CDR3 sequence is CASSLPGQFSGNTEAFF. The DNA for the CDR3 is TGCGCCAGCAGCCTACCCGGACAGTTCTCTGGGAACACTGAAGCTTTCTTT.

The rearrangement uses TRBV19 and TRBJ2-7, with D perhaps TRBD2 (5 bases). The CDR3 is 14 residues long. Germline V gives CDR1 LNHDA, CDR2 SQIVND (reference sequence). Trimming left V 3 bases short and J 5 bases short, with 14 bases between. CDR3 sequence (DNA): TGTGCCAGTAGTATGGCCGGGGTTGGGGACGAGCAGTACTTC. Protein: CASSMAGVGDEQYF. The whole variable domain, remainder taken from reference TRBV19 and TRBJ2-7, is DGGITQSPKYLFRKEGQNVTLSCEQNLNHDAMYWYRQDPGQGLRLIYYSQIVNDFQKGDIAEGYSVSREKKESFPLTVTSAQKNPTAFYLCASSMAGVGDEQYFGPGTRLTVT.

The chain is built from TRBV28 and TRBJ2-7; 8 bases agree with TRBD1. This CDR3 comprises 18 residues. The V and J ends lost 5 bases and 4 bases, in that order; junction bases with no gene match: 19. Germline V gene lookup returns CDR1 MDHEN and CDR2 SYDVKM. The CDR3: CASSRRQDRAPSRYEQYF. The CDR3 nucleotides are TGTGCCAGCAGTCGACGACAGGACAGGGCGCCCTCTCGGTACGAGCAGTACTTC. Full variable domain (missing parts from reference TRBV28 and TRBJ2-7): DVKVTQSSRYLVKRTGEKVFLECVQDMDHENMFWYRQDPGLGLRLIYFSYDVKMKEKGDIPEGYSVSREKKERFSLILESASTNQTSMYLCASSRRQDRAPSRYEQYFGPGTRLTVT.

The chain recombines TRBV4-2 with TRBJ1-3; possible D gene TRBD1, 5 bases. The CDR3 is 16 amino acids. In germline, CDR1 is LGHNA, CDR2 YNFKEQ. Trimming stripped 0 bases from V and 8 bases from J, with 17 bases between. The CDR3: CASSQDLRALGDTIYF. In nucleotides, the CDR3 is TGTGCCAGCAGCCAAGATTTACGAGCTCTAGGGGACACCATATATTTT.

The chain employs TRBV15 and TRBJ1-5; TRBD1 is a possible D gene (6 bases). CDR3 length: 16 amino acids. From germline, CDR1 is LNHNV and CDR2 YYDKDF (reference sequence). Trimming stripped 0 bases from V and 5 bases from J, with 14 bases between. CDR3 bases: TGTGCCACCAGCAGAGATGCAGGGGTCGTTTATCAGCCCCAGCATTTT. Translation gives CATSRDAGVVYQPQHF.

The CDR3 region has the DNA TGCGCCAGCAGCCAGGCTTGGGACAGTTTTAACTATGGCTACACCTTC. Protein: CASSQAWDSFNYGYTF. The V and J genes are TRBV4-3 and TRBJ1-2, with 7 bases lining up with TRBD1. CDR3 length: 16 residues. With 3 bases clipped from V and 1 base from J, the junction kept 8 bases outside the gene matches. Germline V gene sequence: CDR1 LGHNA, CDR2 YSLEER.

The CDR3 DNA follows: TGTGCCAGCTCACCAACCCGACAGGGGGTGCAGTACTTC. This translates into CASSPTRQGVQYF. V gene TRBV18 combines with J gene TRBJ2-7; 9 nucleotides agree with TRBD1. V was pared by 2 bases and J by 9 bases, with 5 bases of the junction left unmatched. Looked up from germline, CDR1 is KGHSH and CDR2 is LQKENI. The CDR3 covers 13 residues.

CDR3 coding DNA: TGTGCCAGCGTGGGAATAGCGGGTCAGCCCCAGCATTTT. It is translated as CASVGIAGQPQHF. The V and J genes are TRBV2 and TRBJ1-5, with no clear D. V shed 8 bases and J shed 6 bases, with 14 bases lying between them. The V gene's germline CDR1 is SNHLY and CDR2 FYNNEI. The CDR3 is made up of 13 amino acids.

The chain is built from TRBV29-1 and TRBJ2-5, with 11 bases identical to TRBD1. The germline V gene has CDR1 SQVTM and CDR2 ANQGSEA. Trimming removed 0 bases from V and 13 bases from J; junction bases left unmatched: 10. The CDR3 loop spans 14 amino acids. CDR3 sequence reads: CSVEEGTGGTEWYF. For the CDR3, the DNA is TGCAGCGTTGAAGAGGGGACAGGGGGGACGGAGTGGTACTTC. Together with reference TRBV29-1 and TRBJ2-5, the CDR3 gives the full variable domain: SAVISQKPSRDICQRGTSLTIQCQVDSQVTMMFWYRQQPGQSLTLIATANQGSEATYESGFVIDKFPISRPNLTFSTLTVSNMSPEDSSIYLCSVEEGTGGTEWYFGPGTRLLVL.

The chain is built from TRBV30 and TRBJ2-7; weak D call: TRBD2 (6 bases). In germline, CDR1 is GTSNPN, CDR2 SVGIG (reference sequence). This CDR3 is built from 15 residues. V dropped 2 bases and J dropped 2 bases, with 16 bases sitting between them. The CDR3 DNA reads TGTGCCTGGAGTAATAGCGGCAGTCGTGCCTACGAGCAGTACTTC. It is translated as CAWSNSGSRAYEQYF.

V usage is TRBV9 and J usage is TRBJ2-1; D is undetermined. Germline CDR1 reads SGDLS; CDR2 reads YYNGEE. The ends were cut back, 4 bases at V and 8 bases at J, with 13 bases in the middle. The CDR3 loop spans 13 amino acids. CDR3 sequence reads: CASSHATLDEQFF. CDR3 nucleotide sequence: TGTGCCAGCAGCCACGCTACCTTGGATGAGCAGTTCTTC.

The J gene is TRBJ2-1, the V gene TRBV9; the match to TRBD1 covers 7 bases. This CDR3 spans 13 amino acids. Trimming at V came to 3 bases and at J to 8 bases, leaving 5 bases not matched to a gene. Germline assignment: CDR1 SGDLS and CDR2 YYNGEE. The CDR3 loop is CASSGTGVDEQFF. In DNA form, the CDR3 reads TGTGCCAGCAGCGGGACAGGTGTCGATGAGCAGTTCTTC.